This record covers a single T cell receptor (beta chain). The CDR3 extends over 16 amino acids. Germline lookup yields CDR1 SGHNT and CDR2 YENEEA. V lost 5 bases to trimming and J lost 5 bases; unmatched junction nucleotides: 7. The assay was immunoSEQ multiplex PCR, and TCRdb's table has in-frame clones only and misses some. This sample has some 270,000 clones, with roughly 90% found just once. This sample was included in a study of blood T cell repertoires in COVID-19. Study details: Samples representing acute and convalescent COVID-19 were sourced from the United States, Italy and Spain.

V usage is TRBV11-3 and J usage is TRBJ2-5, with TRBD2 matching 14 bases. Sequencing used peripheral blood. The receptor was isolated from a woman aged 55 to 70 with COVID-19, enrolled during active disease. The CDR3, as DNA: TGTGCCAGCAGCCTCGGGACTAGCGGGGGAGGTGAGACCCAGTACTTC. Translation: CASSLGTSGGGETQYF.